Presented here are 20 T cell receptor beta chains from one specimen sequenced in a study of blood T cell repertoires in COVID-19. Generated by immunoSEQ multiplex PCR, the TCRdb table keeps only in-frame clones and is missing some. The sample holds about 49,000 clones, 85% to 90% seen once. Sequencing was done on a sample of peripheral blood. Receptors were obtained from a man aged 80 or over with acute or convalescent COVID-19.

This clone was seen only a few times. V gene TRBV7-6 combines with J gene TRBJ2-3, with TRBD2 identical over 15 bases. The CDR3 runs to 17 residues. Trimming removed 3 bases from V and 4 bases from J; junction bases left unmatched: 5. Germline V gene data show CDR1 as SGHVS and CDR2 as FNYEAQ. CDR3 coding DNA: TGTGCCAGCAGCTTGGCTGGACTAGCGGGGGGGCCAGATACGCAGTATTTT. Translating it yields CASSLAGLAGGPDTQYF.

V usage is TRBV10-1 and J usage is TRBJ1-5, with 7 bases matching TRBD1. Germline V gene sequence: CDR1 WNHNN, CDR2 SYGVQD (reference sequence). The CDR3 is made up of 18 amino acids. V trimming: 2 bases; J trimming: 4 bases; junction bases outside the gene matches: 14. The CDR3 region is CASSERAHPTGINQPQHF. The CDR3 nucleotides are TGCGCCAGCAGTGAGAGGGCCCACCCGACAGGGATAAATCAGCCCCAGCATTTT.

The gene calls are TRBV4-2 and TRBJ2-5; 15 positions match TRBD2. The CDR3 totals 17 residues. The J segment lost 2 bases and the V segment lost 4 bases, leaving 5 bases of the junction unmatched. Germline values: CDR1 LGHNA, CDR2 YNFKEQ. CDR3 protein: CASSPFGLAGGQETQYF. The CDR3 region has the DNA TGTGCCAGCAGCCCCTTCGGACTAGCGGGGGGGCAAGAGACCCAGTACTTC.

The chain recombines TRBV9 with TRBJ1-1; 10 bases match TRBD1. With V trimmed by 3 bases and J by 2 bases, 4 bases remained unmatched. The V gene's germline CDR1 is SGDLS and CDR2 YYNGEE. The CDR3 consists of 15 residues. CDR3 nucleotides: TGTGCCAGCAGCGGCGGGACAGGGGCCAACACTGAAGCTTTCTTT. Translation: CASSGGTGANTEAFF. Together with reference TRBV9 and TRBJ1-1, the CDR3 gives the full variable domain: DSGVTQTPKHLITATGQRVTLRCSPRSGDLSVYWYQQSLDQGLQFLIQYYNGEERAKGNILERFSAQQFPDLHSELNLSSLELGDSALYFCASSGGTGANTEAFFGQGTRLTVV.

V usage is TRBV4-1 and J usage is TRBJ1-3; TRBD1 aligns across 9 bases. This CDR3 region has 16 residues. The junction had 3 bases not matched to a gene; V was cut back by 0 bases and J by 3 bases. CDR1 and CDR2 (germline): MGHRA, YSYEKL. Here the CDR3 DNA reads TGCGCCAGCAGCCAAGAACAGGGGGCGCGTGGAAACACCATATATTTT. Its protein is CASSQEQGARGNTIYF.

CDR3 amino acids: CASSPTGSPSYEQYF. DNA for the CDR3: TGCGCCAGCAGCCCCACAGGGTCGCCCTCCTACGAGCAGTACTTC. This chain links TRBV5-1 with TRBJ2-7; D possibly corresponds to TRBD1 (6 bases). The CDR3 has 15 amino acids. Germline V gene sequence: CDR1 SGHRS, CDR2 YFSETQ. V was clipped by 4 bases and J by 0 bases, with 14 bases between them.

The genes are TRBV12-5 and TRBJ2-3, with D maybe TRBD2 (7 bases). The germline V gene has CDR1 LGHNT and CDR2 FRNRAP. This CDR3 has 15 residues. V was pared by 3 bases and J by 1 base, with 11 bases between. CDR3 in DNA: TGTGCTAGTGGTTTTGCGGGGGCGGGCACAGATACGCAGTATTTT. This translates into CASGFAGAGTDTQYF.

The rearrangement links TRBV18 to TRBJ2-1; TRBD2 might be the D (5 bases). Trimming stripped 2 bases from V and 5 bases from J, with 13 bases between. CDR1 is KGHSH and CDR2 is LQKENI in the germline V gene. The CDR3 spans 15 residues. CDR3 DNA: TGTGCCAGCTCACCAGAGGGCCGTCTCGACAATGAGCAGTTCTTC. Residues: CASSPEGRLDNEQFF.

The V and J genes are TRBV7-2 and TRBJ1-5; D not certain. Germline values: CDR1 SGHTA, CDR2 FQGNSA. Trimming shortened V by 7 bases and J by 0 bases, and 7 bases separated the two germline ends. There are 13 residues in the CDR3. DNA for the CDR3: TGTGCCAGCACCAAGCATAGCAATCAGCCCCAGCATTTT. It codes for CASTKHSNQPQHF.

This chain connects TRBV5-8 to TRBJ1-6; TRBD1 aligns across 9 bases. This CDR3 has 14 residues. Germline CDR1 SGHTS, CDR2 YDEGEE. J lost 10 bases, V lost 6 bases, and 8 bases had no gene match. CDR3 in amino acids: CASTRTGVRSPLHF. The CDR3 nucleotides are TGTGCCAGCACCCGGACAGGGGTCCGGTCACCCCTCCACTTT.

The chain is built from TRBV7-9 and TRBJ1-2; D not certain. CDR1 and CDR2 from the germline V gene are SEHNR and FQNEAQ (reference sequence). Trimming stripped 1 base from V and 2 bases from J, with 5 bases between. The CDR3 is made up of 13 amino acids. This CDR3 is CASSLGANYGYTF. The CDR3 DNA sequence: TGTGCCAGCAGCTTAGGAGCCAACTATGGCTACACCTTC.

In DNA, the CDR3 is TGTGCCAGCAGCTACGCTCCGGGACAGGGGAACACTGAAGCTTTCTTT. This gives the protein CASSYAPGQGNTEAFF. V and J are TRBV11-3 and TRBJ1-1; TRBD1 matches 9 bases. Germline CDR1 and CDR2: SGHNT and YENEEA. Unmatched junction bases numbered 7, after V lost 4 bases and J lost 1 base. The CDR3 sequence is 16 residues long.

The genes are TRBV9 and TRBJ1-3; D is perhaps TRBD1 (6 bases). V was pared by 4 bases and J by 3 bases, with 14 bases between. CDR1 is SGDLS, CDR2 YYNGEE, per germline. The CDR3 loop spans 15 amino acids. The CDR3 here is CASSTQTGGGNTIYF. The CDR3 nucleotides read TGTGCCAGCAGCACCCAGACAGGAGGTGGAAACACCATATATTTT. The full variable domain, with the rest looked up from reference TRBV9 and TRBJ1-3, is DSGVTQTPKHLITATGQRVTLRCSPRSGDLSVYWYQQSLDQGLQFLIQYYNGEERAKGNILERFSAQQFPDLHSELNLSSLELGDSALYFCASSTQTGGGNTIYFGEGSWLTVV.

The chain employs TRBV5-1 and TRBJ1-4; 7 nucleotides match TRBD1. Germline CDR1 and CDR2: SGHRS and YFSETQ. V was clipped by 3 bases and J by 8 bases; unmatched bases: 1. The CDR3 covers 12 residues. CDR3 DNA sequence: TGCGCCAGCAGCTGGGACAGAGAAAAACTGTTTTTT. It codes for CASSWDREKLFF.

CDR3 DNA: TGTGCCAGCAGCTTAGCGACAATGCCCAACACTGAAGCTTTCTTT. This sequence encodes CASSLATMPNTEAFF. The rearrangement joins TRBV7-9 to TRBJ1-1; D unresolved. Per germline, CDR1 SEHNR and CDR2 FQNEAQ (reference sequence). Between the trimmed V and J ends, which lost 0 bases and 2 bases, there was a span of 10 bases. The CDR3 is 15 residues long.

The chain combines TRBV10-2 with TRBJ2-1; a possible D gene is TRBD2 (7 bases). CDR1 WSHSY and CDR2 SAAADI come from the germline V gene. The V end lost 8 bases, the J end lost 7 bases, and 18 bases lay between the germline ends. This CDR3 spans 14 amino acids. The CDR3 here is CASGGGGGRNEQFF. In nucleotides, the CDR3 is TGCGCCAGCGGGGGGGGCGGGGGCAGGAATGAGCAGTTCTTC.

The chain carries TRBV5-1 and TRBJ1-6; no clear D gene. The length of the CDR3 is 14 residues. The germline V gene has CDR1 SGHRS and CDR2 YFSETQ. Trimming shortened V by 2 bases and J by 7 bases, and 10 bases separated the two germline ends. This CDR3 reads CASSFGERNSPLHF. The CDR3 bases are TGCGCCAGCAGCTTTGGGGAGCGGAATTCACCCCTCCACTTT.

Worth noting for this clone: At one end, the junction sequence differs from germline, possibly due to a read error. This chain joins TRBV29-1 and TRBJ2-7, with 10 bases matching TRBD1. CDR3 size: 14 residues. Germline CDR1 reads SQVTM; CDR2 reads ANQGSEA. CDR3 region: CSVEETGGPYEQYF. The CDR3 DNA reads TGCAGCGTGGAAGAGACAGGGGGCCCCTACGAGCAGTACTTC.

This chain connects TRBV7-9 to TRBJ2-7; D is unclear. Trimming removed 2 bases at V and 3 bases at J, with 8 bases between. The V gene's germline CDR1 is SEHNR and CDR2 FQNEAQ (reference sequence). The length of the CDR3 is 13 residues. The CDR3 DNA reads TGTGCCAGCAGCTTATTACGCGACTACGAGCAGTACTTC. Its translation is CASSLLRDYEQYF.

The chain is built from TRBV30 and TRBJ2-1; 8 nucleotides match TRBD2. J was trimmed by 6 bases and V by 2 bases; bases with no gene match: 3. CDR3 length: 13 amino acids. The germline V gene encodes CDR1 GTSNPN and CDR2 SVGIG (reference sequence). The CDR3 nucleotides are TGTGCCTGGAGTCCTCGGGGGGGCAATGAGCAGTTCTTC. Translation gives CAWSPRGGNEQFF.